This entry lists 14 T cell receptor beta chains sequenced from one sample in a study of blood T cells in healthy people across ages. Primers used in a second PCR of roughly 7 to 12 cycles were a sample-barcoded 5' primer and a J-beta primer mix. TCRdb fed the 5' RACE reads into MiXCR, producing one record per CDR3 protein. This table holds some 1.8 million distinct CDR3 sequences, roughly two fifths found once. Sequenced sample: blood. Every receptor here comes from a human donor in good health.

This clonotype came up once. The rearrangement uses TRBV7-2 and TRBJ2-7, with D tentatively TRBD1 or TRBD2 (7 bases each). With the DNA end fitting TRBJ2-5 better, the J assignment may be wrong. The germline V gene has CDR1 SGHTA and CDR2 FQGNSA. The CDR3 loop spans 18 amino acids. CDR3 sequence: CASRLGKRGGQPVETQYF. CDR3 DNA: TGTGCCAGCAGACTGGGAAAGAGGGGGGGACAGCCAGTGGAGACCCAGTACTTC.

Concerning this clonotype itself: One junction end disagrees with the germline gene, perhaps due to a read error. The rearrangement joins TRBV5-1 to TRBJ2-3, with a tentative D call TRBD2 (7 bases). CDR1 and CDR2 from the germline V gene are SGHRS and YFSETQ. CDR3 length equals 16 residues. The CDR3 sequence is CASSSGGGSLQDTRYF. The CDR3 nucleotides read TGCGCCAGCAGCTCTGGGGGGGGCAGCCTGCAGGATACGCGGTATTTT.

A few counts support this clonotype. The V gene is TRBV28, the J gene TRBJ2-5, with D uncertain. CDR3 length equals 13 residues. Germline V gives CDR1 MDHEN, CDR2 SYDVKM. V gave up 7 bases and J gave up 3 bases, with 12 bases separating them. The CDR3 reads CASTLDGEETQYF. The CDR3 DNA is TGTGCCAGCACCCTGGATGGGGAAGAGACCCAGTACTTC.

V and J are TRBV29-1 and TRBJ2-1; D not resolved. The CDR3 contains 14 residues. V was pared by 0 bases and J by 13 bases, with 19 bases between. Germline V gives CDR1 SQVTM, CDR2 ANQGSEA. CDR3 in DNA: TGCAGCGTTGAAGATCTGCTCTCACAAGAGACCCAGTTCTTC. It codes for CSVEDLLSQETQFF.

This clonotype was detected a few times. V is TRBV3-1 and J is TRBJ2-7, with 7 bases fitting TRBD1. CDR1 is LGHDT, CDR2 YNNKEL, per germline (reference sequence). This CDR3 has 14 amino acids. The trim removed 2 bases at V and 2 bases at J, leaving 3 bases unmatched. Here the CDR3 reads CASSQTTGAYEQYF. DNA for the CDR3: TGTGCCAGCAGCCAAACCACAGGGGCCTACGAGCAGTACTTC.

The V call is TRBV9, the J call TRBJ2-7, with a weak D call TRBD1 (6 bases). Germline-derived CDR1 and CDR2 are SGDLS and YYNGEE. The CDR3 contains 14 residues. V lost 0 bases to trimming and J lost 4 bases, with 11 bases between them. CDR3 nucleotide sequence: TGTGCCAGCAGCGTAGTTCCAGGGGCGTACGAGCAGTACTTC. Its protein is CASSVVPGAYEQYF.

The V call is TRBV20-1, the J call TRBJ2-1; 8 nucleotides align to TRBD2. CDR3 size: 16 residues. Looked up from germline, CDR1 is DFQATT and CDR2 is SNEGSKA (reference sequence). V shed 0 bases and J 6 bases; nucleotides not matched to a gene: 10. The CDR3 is CSARDPVGGAGNEQFF. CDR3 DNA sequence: TGCAGTGCTAGAGATCCCGTCGGGGGGGCGGGCAATGAGCAGTTCTTC.

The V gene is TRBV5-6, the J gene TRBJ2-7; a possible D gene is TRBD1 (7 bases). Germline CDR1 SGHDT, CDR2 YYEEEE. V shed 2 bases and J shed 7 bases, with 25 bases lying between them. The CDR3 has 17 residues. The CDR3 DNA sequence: TGTGCCAGCAGCTTCCCCCAACAGGGGAGGCCCCTAAGGGAGCAGTACTTC. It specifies CASSFPQQGRPLREQYF.

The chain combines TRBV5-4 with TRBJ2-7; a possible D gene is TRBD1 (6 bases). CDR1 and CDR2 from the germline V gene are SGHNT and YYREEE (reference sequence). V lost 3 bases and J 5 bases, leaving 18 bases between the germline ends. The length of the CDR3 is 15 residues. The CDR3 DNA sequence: TGTGCCAGCAGCTCACAGGGCTCCCGGTCCGACGAGCAGTACTTC. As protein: CASSSQGSRSDEQYF.

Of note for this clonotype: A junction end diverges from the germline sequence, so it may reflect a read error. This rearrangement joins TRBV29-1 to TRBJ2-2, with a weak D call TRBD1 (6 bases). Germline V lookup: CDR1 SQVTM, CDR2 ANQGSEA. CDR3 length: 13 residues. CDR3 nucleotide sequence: TGCAGCGGCTACAGGGCGAACACCGGGGAGCGGTTTTTT. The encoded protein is CSGYRANTGERFF.

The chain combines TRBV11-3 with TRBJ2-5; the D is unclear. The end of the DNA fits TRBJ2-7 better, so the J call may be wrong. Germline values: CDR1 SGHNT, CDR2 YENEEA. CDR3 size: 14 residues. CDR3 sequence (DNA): TGTGCCAGCAGCTTAGTTGCCATCGTAAACGAGCAGTACTTC. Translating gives CASSLVAIVNEQYF.

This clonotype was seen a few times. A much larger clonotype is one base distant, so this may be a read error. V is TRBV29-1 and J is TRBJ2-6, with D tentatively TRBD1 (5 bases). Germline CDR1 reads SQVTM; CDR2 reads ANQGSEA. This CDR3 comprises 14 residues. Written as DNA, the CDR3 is TGCAGCGTTGAAGGGACATCTGGGGCCAACGTCCGGACTTTC. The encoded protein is CSVEGTSGANVRTF.

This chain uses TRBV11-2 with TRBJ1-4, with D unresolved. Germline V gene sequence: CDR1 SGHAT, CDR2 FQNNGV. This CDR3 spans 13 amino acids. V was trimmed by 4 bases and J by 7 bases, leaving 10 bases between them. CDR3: CASSWLGSEKLFF. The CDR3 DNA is TGTGCCAGCAGCTGGCTAGGGAGTGAAAAACTGTTTTTT.

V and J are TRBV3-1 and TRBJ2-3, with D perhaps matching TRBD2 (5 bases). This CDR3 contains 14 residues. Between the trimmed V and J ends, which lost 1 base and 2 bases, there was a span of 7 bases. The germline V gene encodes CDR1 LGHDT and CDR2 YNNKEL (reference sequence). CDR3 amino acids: CASSQAGDTDTQYF. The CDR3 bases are TGTGCCAGCAGCCAAGCCGGGGACACAGATACGCAGTATTTT.